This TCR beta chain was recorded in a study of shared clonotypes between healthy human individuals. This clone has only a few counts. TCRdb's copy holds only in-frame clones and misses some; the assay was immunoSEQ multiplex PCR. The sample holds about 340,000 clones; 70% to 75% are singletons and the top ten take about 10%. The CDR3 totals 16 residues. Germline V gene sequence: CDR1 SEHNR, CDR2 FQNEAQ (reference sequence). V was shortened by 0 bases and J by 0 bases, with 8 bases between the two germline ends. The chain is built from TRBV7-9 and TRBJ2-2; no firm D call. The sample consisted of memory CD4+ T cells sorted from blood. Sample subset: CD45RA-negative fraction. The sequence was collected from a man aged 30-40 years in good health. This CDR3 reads CASSLARSTNTGELFF. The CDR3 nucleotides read TGTGCCAGCAGCTTAGCGCGGAGTACGAACACCGGGGAGCTGTTTTTT.